These 30 T cell receptor beta chains share one sample of origin, sequenced in a study of blood T cell repertoires in COVID-19. Data came from immunoSEQ multiplex PCR; TCRdb stores just in-frame clones and leaves some out. The sample has about 120,000 clones, 83% seen once. Sequencing input: peripheral blood. These receptors all stem from a man younger than 40 with acute or convalescent COVID-19.

V is TRBV24-1 and J is TRBJ1-5, with a possible D match to TRBD1 (5 bases). Trimming pared 2 bases from V and 3 bases from J, leaving 7 bases between. Germline V gene sequence: CDR1 KGHDR, CDR2 SFDVKD. The CDR3 loop spans 14 amino acids. CDR3 bases: TGTGCCACCAGTGATTCGGGGGTCAATCAGCCCCAGCATTTT. Its protein is CATSDSGVNQPQHF.

This rearrangement joins TRBV6-5 to TRBJ1-5; D may be TRBD1 (5 bases). Trimming removed 5 bases from V and 6 bases from J, with 17 bases in between. There are 15 residues in the CDR3. The germline CDR1 and CDR2 sequences are MNHEY and SVGAGI. This chain's CDR3 is CASSLQGGRGQPQHF. The CDR3 bases are TGTGCCAGCAGTCTTCAGGGAGGACGTGGTCAGCCCCAGCATTTT.

The J gene is TRBJ2-5, the V gene TRBV7-3, with D unresolved. The CDR3 length is 13 residues. Germline-derived CDR1 and CDR2 are SGHTA and FQGTGA. With 5 bases removed from V and 4 bases from J, the gap between germline ends came to 11 bases. The CDR3 DNA reads as TGTGCCAGCAGCCACGAACCGAGAGAGACCCAGTACTTC. Its translation: CASSHEPRETQYF.

The sample holds one count of this clone. The gene calls are TRBV30 and TRBJ2-3, with D possibly matching TRBD2 (6 bases). This CDR3 comprises 13 residues. The germline V gene encodes CDR1 GTSNPN and CDR2 SVGIG (reference sequence). With 5 bases removed from V and 2 bases from J, the gap between germline ends came to 11 bases. CDR3 in DNA: TGTGCCTGGCGGGAGCTTTCCACAGATACGCAGTATTTT. Protein: CAWRELSTDTQYF.

The CDR3 here is CAWSGRGGGSPLHF. The CDR3 nucleotides read TGTGCCTGGAGTGGAAGAGGGGGCGGTTCACCCCTCCACTTT. The genes are TRBV30 and TRBJ1-6; TRBD1 aligns across 7 bases. Germline lookup yields CDR1 GTSNPN and CDR2 SVGIG (reference sequence). This CDR3 contains 14 residues. V lost 1 base and J lost 9; bases outside the gene matches: 6. Supplemented by reference TRBV30 and TRBJ1-6, the full variable domain reads SQTIHQWPATLVQPVGSPLSLECTVEGTSNPNLYWYRQAAGRGLQLLFYSVGIGQISSEVPQNLSASRPQDRQFILSSKKLLLSDSGFYLCAWSGRGGGSPLHFGNGTRLTVT.

V and J are TRBV10-3 and TRBJ2-2; TRBD1 might be the D (6 bases). V lost 4 bases and J lost 8, with 17 bases in between. CDR1 and CDR2 (germline): ENHRY, SYGVKD. The CDR3 sequence is 15 residues long. CDR3 bases: TGTGCCATCAGTGGGCAGGGGAGTTCCGAAGGGGAGCTGTTTTTT. It translates to CAISGQGSSEGELFF.

V is TRBV7-2 and J is TRBJ2-6; D is unclear. V lost 4 bases and J 0 bases, leaving 7 bases between the germline ends. The CDR3 covers 15 residues. The germline V gene has CDR1 SGHTA and CDR2 FQGNSA. The CDR3 loop reads CASSYRSSGANVLTF. In DNA, the CDR3 is TGTGCCAGCAGCTACCGGAGCTCTGGGGCCAACGTCCTGACTTTC.

This chain uses TRBV5-4 with TRBJ2-7; 9 nucleotides align to TRBD1. Unmatched junction bases numbered 7, after V lost 7 bases and J lost 5 bases. Germline V gene data show CDR1 as SGHNT and CDR2 as YYREEE (reference sequence). CDR3 length: 13 residues. CDR3 sequence (DNA): TGTGCCAGCGGCGGGACAGGGTTGGACGAGCAGTACTTC. The encoded protein is CASGGTGLDEQYF.

The chain recombines TRBV5-4 with TRBJ1-1; maybe TRBD1 (5 bases). CDR1 is SGHNT, CDR2 YYREEE, per germline (reference sequence). CDR3 length: 15 residues. V was clipped by 3 bases and J by 5 bases, with 17 bases between them. CDR3 sequence (DNA): TGTGCCAGCAGCTGGGTGCTAGGGGCAAAGACTGAAGCTTTCTTT. Translation gives CASSWVLGAKTEAFF. The complete variable domain, with remaining parts taken from reference TRBV5-4 and TRBJ1-1, reads ETGVTQSPTHLIKTRGQQVTLRCSSQSGHNTVSWYQQALGQGPQFIFQYYREEENGRGNFPPRFSGLQFPNYSSELNVNALELDDSALYLCASSWVLGAKTEAFFGQGTRLTVV.

The rearrangement uses TRBV7-8 and TRBJ1-5, with 8 bases matching TRBD1. With 6 bases clipped from V and 1 base from J, the junction kept 2 bases outside the gene matches. The germline V gene has CDR1 SGHVS and CDR2 FQNEAQ. There are 14 residues in the CDR3. This CDR3 reads CASRGDRSNQPQHF. CDR3 nucleotide sequence: TGTGCCAGCAGAGGGGACAGGAGCAATCAGCCCCAGCATTTT.

The chain couples TRBV7-9 to TRBJ1-5; D ambiguous. CDR3 size: 15 residues. Germline assignment: CDR1 SEHNR and CDR2 FQNEAQ (reference sequence). V was trimmed by 1 base and J by 4 bases, leaving 11 bases between them. CDR3 bases: TGTGCCAGCAGCTTAGGGTCCTCGGGGAATCAGCCCCAGCATTTT. It translates to CASSLGSSGNQPQHF. The whole variable domain, filled in from reference TRBV7-9 and TRBJ1-5, reads DTGVSQNPRHKITKRGQNVTFRCDPISEHNRLYWYRQTLGQGPEFLTYFQNEAQLEKSRLLSDRFSAERPKGSFSTLEIQRTEQGDSAMYLCASSLGSSGNQPQHFGDGTRLSIL.

The chain joins TRBV12-3 or TRBV12-4 to TRBJ1-1; a possible D gene is TRBD1 (6 bases). This CDR3 is 12 amino acids long. Trimming took 5 bases from V and 9 from J, leaving 13 bases between them. The CDR3 sequence: CASSPGTPKAFF. In DNA, the CDR3 is TGTGCCAGCAGTCCAGGGACACCAAAAGCTTTCTTT.

The chain recombines TRBV9 with TRBJ1-1; tentative D call: TRBD1 (5 bases). The CDR3 runs to 15 residues. V dropped 4 bases and J dropped 0 bases, with 13 bases sitting between them. Germline V gene sequence: CDR1 SGDLS, CDR2 YYNGEE. The CDR3 spells CASSPQGPMNTEAFF. DNA for the CDR3: TGTGCCAGCAGCCCGCAGGGTCCTATGAACACTGAAGCTTTCTTT.

The J gene is TRBJ2-7, the V gene TRBV11-1; 12 bases map to TRBD1. V lost 3 bases and J lost 4; bases outside the gene matches: 7. The V gene's germline CDR1 is SGHAT and CDR2 FQDESV (reference sequence). The CDR3 contains 16 residues. CDR3 coding DNA: TGTGCCAGCAGCTTCGCCGGGACAGGGGGCAGGTACGAGCAGTACTTC. It encodes CASSFAGTGGRYEQYF. Supplemented by reference TRBV11-1 and TRBJ2-7, the full variable domain reads EAEVAQSPRYKITEKSQAVAFWCDPISGHATLYWYRQILGQGPELLVQFQDESVVDDSQLPKDRFSAERLKGVDSTLKIQPAELGDSAMYLCASSFAGTGGRYEQYFGPGTRLTVT.

The chain uses TRBV9 and TRBJ1-1; D remains unclear. The CDR3 contains 14 residues. The germline V and J ends were trimmed by 2 bases and 1 base, with 9 bases remaining between them. Germline V gives CDR1 SGDLS, CDR2 YYNGEE. The CDR3 is CASSVGLTNTEAFF. Here the CDR3 DNA reads TGTGCCAGCAGCGTCGGACTAACGAACACTGAAGCTTTCTTT.

The table lists this clone with a count of one. The chain links TRBV29-1 to TRBJ1-4; D gene uncertain. CDR1 SQVTM and CDR2 ANQGSEA come from the germline V gene. The V end was cut by 7 bases, the J end by 8 bases, with 14 bases between. The CDR3 extends over 12 amino acids. CDR3 nucleotides: TGCAGCGGTGGGGAGGGTAAGGAAAAACTGTTTTTT. This sequence encodes CSGGEGKEKLFF.

The DNA of the CDR3 is TGTGCCAGCAGCGTCTCTCCCGGGACAGGGCCCCAAGAGACCCAGTACTTC. It encodes CASSVSPGTGPQETQYF. The chain uses TRBV9 and TRBJ2-5; TRBD1 agrees at 9 bases. Per germline, CDR1 SGDLS and CDR2 YYNGEE. V lost 2 bases and J lost 1; bases outside the gene matches: 9. The CDR3 has 17 residues.

The chain joins TRBV27 to TRBJ1-5; 7 nucleotides align to TRBD1. This CDR3 has 14 amino acids. The V gene end was trimmed by 5 bases and the J gene end by 2 bases; junction bases not matched to a gene: 3. Germline V gives CDR1 MNHEY, CDR2 SMNVEV (reference sequence). The CDR3 DNA follows: TGTGCCAGCAGTACAGGGGTCGGCAATCAGCCCCAGCATTTT. Protein product: CASSTGVGNQPQHF.

The J gene is TRBJ2-1, the V gene TRBV7-9; the D is unclear. From germline, CDR1 is SEHNR and CDR2 FQNEAQ (reference sequence). The CDR3 has 15 residues. With 5 bases removed from V and 3 bases from J, the gap between germline ends came to 14 bases. CDR3 nucleotide sequence: TGTGCCAGCAGCCCTAGTGGTAGCCGCTACAATGAGCAGTTCTTC. This sequence encodes CASSPSGSRYNEQFF. Filled out from reference TRBV7-9 and TRBJ2-1, the complete variable domain reads DTGVSQNPRHKITKRGQNVTFRCDPISEHNRLYWYRQTLGQGPEFLTYFQNEAQLEKSRLLSDRFSAERPKGSFSTLEIQRTEQGDSAMYLCASSPSGSRYNEQFFGPGTRLTVL.

This chain uses TRBV12-5 with TRBJ1-4; 9 bases line up with TRBD1. This CDR3 is built from 16 residues. The germline gives CDR1 LGHNT, CDR2 FRNRAP. After removal of 4 bases from V and 2 bases from J, the junction contained 5 bases not matched to a gene. CDR3 amino acids: CASGSVQGATNEKLFF. CDR3 coding DNA: TGTGCTAGTGGTTCGGTACAGGGGGCGACTAATGAAAAACTGTTTTTT.

The genes are TRBV25-1 and TRBJ1-1; D remains unclear. The CDR3 loop spans 13 amino acids. V lost 7 bases and J lost 0, with 9 bases in between. Germline V gene lookup returns CDR1 MGHDK and CDR2 SYGVNS. The CDR3 sequence is CASMAVMNTEAFF. In nucleotides, the CDR3 is TGTGCCAGCATGGCAGTGATGAACACTGAAGCTTTCTTT.

The chain has TRBV5-5 and TRBJ1-2; D may be TRBD1 (5 bases). V was cut by 3 bases and J by 2 bases, with 11 bases left in between. Germline V CDR1 and CDR2: SGHKS, YYEKEE (reference sequence). This CDR3 has 14 residues. CDR3 nucleotides: TGTGCCAGCAGCTGGGGGGATTCGAACTATGGCTACACCTTC. Its translation is CASSWGDSNYGYTF.

The V gene is TRBV10-1, the J gene TRBJ2-2, with D perhaps TRBD1 (6 bases). Germline assignment: CDR1 WNHNN and CDR2 SYGVQD (reference sequence). Deletions cut 3 bases from V and 0 bases from J, with 8 bases between. The CDR3 is made up of 15 amino acids. The CDR3 DNA is TGCGCCAGCAGTGACGGACAGTCGAACACCGGGGAGCTGTTTTTT. Its protein product is CASSDGQSNTGELFF.

The V and J genes are TRBV5-4 and TRBJ2-4; 14 bases align to TRBD2. Germline V gives CDR1 SGHNT, CDR2 YYREEE (reference sequence). This CDR3 spans 19 amino acids. The trim removed 4 bases at V and 1 base at J, leaving 10 bases unmatched. The CDR3, as DNA: TGTGCCAGCAGCGCTGAGACTAGCGGGAGGGCCTTTGCCAAAAACATTCAGTACTTC. Amino acid sequence: CASSAETSGRAFAKNIQYF.

This clone was counted once. The chain joins TRBV4-2 to TRBJ1-2; 11 bases agree with TRBD1. Germline V CDR1 and CDR2: LGHNA, YNFKEQ. The CDR3 sequence is 18 residues long. V was clipped by 3 bases and J by 5 bases; unmatched bases: 14. As DNA, the CDR3 is TGTGCCAGCAGCCACGAAAGGGGACAGGGGGATCGGGGATATGGCTACACCTTC. Translating gives CASSHERGQGDRGYGYTF.

The gene calls are TRBV4-1 and TRBJ1-1; no firm D call. The germline V and J ends were trimmed by 1 base and 1 base, with 16 bases remaining between them. This CDR3 comprises 17 residues. Germline CDR1 MGHRA, CDR2 YSYEKL. The CDR3 DNA sequence: TGCGCCAGCAGCCAAGCCCGGAGGTCTCACGAGAACACTGAAGCTTTCTTT. As protein: CASSQARRSHENTEAFF.

This chain connects TRBV4-1 to TRBJ2-5, with D unclear. V dropped 1 base and J dropped 5 bases, with 8 bases sitting between them. The CDR3 has 13 amino acids. CDR1 is MGHRA and CDR2 is YSYEKL in the germline V gene. CDR3 sequence reads: CASSQGRRETQYF. CDR3 bases: TGCGCCAGCAGCCAAGGGAGAAGGGAGACCCAGTACTTC.

In this sample, this clone turned up once. CDR3 loop: CASSFRTGTIYNEQFF. The CDR3 DNA reads TGTGCCAGCAGCTTCCGGACAGGGACTATTTACAATGAGCAGTTCTTC. The V gene is TRBV5-6, the J gene TRBJ2-1; a possible D gene is TRBD1 (8 bases). Trimming removed 2 bases from V and 4 bases from J, with 16 bases in between. The CDR3 is 16 amino acids. Germline V CDR1 and CDR2: SGHDT, YYEEEE.

The V gene is TRBV19, the J gene TRBJ1-5, with TRBD1 identical over 9 bases. This CDR3 has 15 residues. The germline V gene has CDR1 LNHDA and CDR2 SQIVND (reference sequence). V was pared by 10 bases and J by 9 bases, with 16 bases of the junction left unmatched. The CDR3 reads CATVPGQGLLMPQHF. CDR3 nucleotides: TGTGCCACCGTTCCGGGACAGGGCCTTCTGATGCCCCAGCATTTT.

This clone came up a few times. V and J are TRBV28 and TRBJ1-2; tentatively, D is TRBD1 (6 bases). There are 17 residues in the CDR3. Per germline, CDR1 MDHEN and CDR2 SYDVKM. Trimming took 0 bases from V and 8 from J, leaving 22 bases between them. The CDR3 DNA sequence: TGTGCCAGCAGTTTATGGCGCAATTCTGGACAGCTTGCAGGCTACACCTTC. Its protein is CASSLWRNSGQLAGYTF.